This TCR beta chain was recorded in a study of blood T cell repertoires in COVID-19. Study context: Acute-phase and convalescent COVID-19 samples originated in the United States, Italy and Spain. T cells, B-cell-depleted T cells, or PBMCs provided the cDNA or gDNA that served as material.

Per the original data handling: Quantification of nucleated cells was approximated via reference gene primer amplification. Using immunoSEQ multiplex PCR, the repertoire was profiled, and TCRdb retains in-frame clones only, with some absent. V, J and clone size are taken as reported in that table, and D and trimming were inferred from the DNA itself. The sample contains about 67,000 clones, 60% to 80% of which appear only once. V lost 4 bases to trimming and J lost 6 bases; unmatched junction nucleotides: 8. This CDR3 comprises 14 residues. Germline-derived CDR1 and CDR2 are SGHRS and YFSETQ. This TCR derives from a woman in her fifties or sixties with acute or convalescent COVID-19. Source material: peripheral blood. This chain connects TRBV5-1 to TRBJ1-2, with 8 bases aligning to TRBD1. The CDR3 coding sequence is TGCGCCAGCAGCGAGCAAGGGACAGGTGATGGCTACACCTTC. Its protein product is CASSEQGTGDGYTF.